The source of this TCR beta chain is a study of blood T cell repertoires in COVID-19. The table came from immunoSEQ multiplex PCR; TCRdb's copy has only in-frame clones and leaves some out. The sample holds 160,000 or so clones, over 75% seen once. Germline CDR1 MNHNS, CDR2 SASEGT. This CDR3 has 14 residues. V lost 2 bases and J lost 6, with 10 bases in between. The rearrangement joins TRBV6-1 to TRBJ2-2; D is possibly TRBD1 (5 bases). This sequence originates from a woman in her 40s with acute or convalescent COVID-19. Sequencing was performed on peripheral blood. CDR3 region: CASSELQGAGELFF. The CDR3 nucleotides read TGTGCCAGCAGTGAACTGCAAGGGGCCGGGGAGCTGTTTTTT.